This T cell receptor (beta chain) was profiled in a study of immune evolution from preneoplasia to lung adenocarcinoma. Libraries were prepared by immunoSEQ multiplex PCR; TCRdb keeps only in-frame clonotypes and omits some of them. The sample carries approximately 9,000 clones, roughly 80% recorded once. The specimen sequenced was FFPE minimally invasive lung adenocarcinoma tissue. The TCR comes from an older person with lung adenocarcinoma.

The CDR3 sequence is CASSGGNVGANVLTF. CDR3 sequence (DNA): TGTGCCAGCTCCGGGGGGAATGTTGGGGCCAACGTCCTGACTTTC. The chain uses TRBV18 and TRBJ2-6; the match to TRBD2 covers 7 bases. Per germline, CDR1 KGHSH and CDR2 LQKENI. This CDR3 region has 15 residues. V trimming: 6 bases; J trimming: 3 bases; junction bases outside the gene matches: 5.